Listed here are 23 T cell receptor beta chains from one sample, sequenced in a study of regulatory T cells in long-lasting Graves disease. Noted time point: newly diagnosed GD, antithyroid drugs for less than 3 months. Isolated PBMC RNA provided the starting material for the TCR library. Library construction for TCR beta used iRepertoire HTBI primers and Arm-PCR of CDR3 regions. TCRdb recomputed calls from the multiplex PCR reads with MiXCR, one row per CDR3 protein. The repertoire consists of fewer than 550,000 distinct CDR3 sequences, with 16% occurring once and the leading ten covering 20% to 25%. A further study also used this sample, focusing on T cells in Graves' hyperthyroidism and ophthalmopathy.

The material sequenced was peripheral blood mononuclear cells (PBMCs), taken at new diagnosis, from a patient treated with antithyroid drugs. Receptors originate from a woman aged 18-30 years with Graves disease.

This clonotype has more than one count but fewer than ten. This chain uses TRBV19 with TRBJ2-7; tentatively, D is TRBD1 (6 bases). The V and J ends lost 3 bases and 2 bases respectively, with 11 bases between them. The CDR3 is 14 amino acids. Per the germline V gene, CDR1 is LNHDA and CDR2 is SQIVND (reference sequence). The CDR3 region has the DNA TGTGCCAGTAGTATCGGACAGTTTACCTACGAGCAGTACTTC. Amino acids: CASSIGQFTYEQYF. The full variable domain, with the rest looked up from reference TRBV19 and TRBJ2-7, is DGGITQSPKYLFRKEGQNVTLSCEQNLNHDAMYWYRQDPGQGLRLIYYSQIVNDFQKGDIAEGYSVSREKKESFPLTVTSAQKNPTAFYLCASSIGQFTYEQYFGPGTRLTVT.

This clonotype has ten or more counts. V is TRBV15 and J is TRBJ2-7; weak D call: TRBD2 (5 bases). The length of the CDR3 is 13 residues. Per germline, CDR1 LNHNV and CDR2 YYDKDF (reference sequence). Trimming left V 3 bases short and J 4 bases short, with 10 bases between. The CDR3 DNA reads TGTGCCACCAGCAGGATTACTAGTTACGAGCAGTACTTC. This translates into CATSRITSYEQYF.

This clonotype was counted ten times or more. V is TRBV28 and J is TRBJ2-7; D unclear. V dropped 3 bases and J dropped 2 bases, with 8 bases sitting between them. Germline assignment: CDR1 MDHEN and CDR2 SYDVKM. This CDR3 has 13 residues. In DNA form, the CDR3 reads TGTGCCAGCAGTTTTGAAAGGACCTACGAGCAGTACTTC. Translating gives CASSFERTYEQYF.

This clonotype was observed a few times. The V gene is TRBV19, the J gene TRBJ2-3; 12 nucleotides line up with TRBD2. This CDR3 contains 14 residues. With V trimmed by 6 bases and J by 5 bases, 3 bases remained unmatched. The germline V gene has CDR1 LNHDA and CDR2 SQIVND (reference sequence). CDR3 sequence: CASRLAGGQDTQYF. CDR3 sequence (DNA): TGTGCCAGTAGACTAGCGGGAGGACAAGATACGCAGTATTTT.

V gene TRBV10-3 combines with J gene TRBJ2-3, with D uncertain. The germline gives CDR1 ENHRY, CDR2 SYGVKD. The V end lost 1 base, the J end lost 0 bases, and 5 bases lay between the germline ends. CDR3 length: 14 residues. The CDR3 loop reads CAISEFTSTDTQYF. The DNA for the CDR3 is TGTGCCATCAGTGAGTTCACTAGCACAGATACGCAGTATTTT.

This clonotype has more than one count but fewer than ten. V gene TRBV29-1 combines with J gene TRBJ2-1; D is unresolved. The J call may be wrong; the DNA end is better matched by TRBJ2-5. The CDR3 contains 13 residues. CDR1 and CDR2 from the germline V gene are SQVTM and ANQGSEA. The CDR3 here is CSVTHKGQETQYF. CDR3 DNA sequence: TGCAGCGTCACTCACAAGGGCCAAGAGACCCAGTACTTC.

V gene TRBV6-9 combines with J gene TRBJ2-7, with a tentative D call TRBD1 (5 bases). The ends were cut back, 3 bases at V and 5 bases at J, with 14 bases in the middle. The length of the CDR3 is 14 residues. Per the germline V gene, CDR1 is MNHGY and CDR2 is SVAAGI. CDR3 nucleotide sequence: TGTGCCAGCAGTTACGGTCAGGGAATGAACGAGCAGTACTTC. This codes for CASSYGQGMNEQYF.

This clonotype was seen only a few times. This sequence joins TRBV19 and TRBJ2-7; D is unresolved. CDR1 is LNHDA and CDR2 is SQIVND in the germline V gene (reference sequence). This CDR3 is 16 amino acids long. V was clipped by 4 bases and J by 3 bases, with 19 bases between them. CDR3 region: CASSTTATRDFYEQYF. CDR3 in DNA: TGTGCCAGTAGTACAACGGCGACCCGTGATTTCTACGAGCAGTACTTC.

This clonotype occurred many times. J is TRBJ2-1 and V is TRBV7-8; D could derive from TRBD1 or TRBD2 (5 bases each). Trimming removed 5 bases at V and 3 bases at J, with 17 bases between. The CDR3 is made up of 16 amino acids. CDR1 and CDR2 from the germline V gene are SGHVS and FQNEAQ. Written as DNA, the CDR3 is TGTGCCAGCAGCCTCCCCTTGAGGGGTGGCTACAATGAGCAGTTCTTC. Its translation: CASSLPLRGGYNEQFF.

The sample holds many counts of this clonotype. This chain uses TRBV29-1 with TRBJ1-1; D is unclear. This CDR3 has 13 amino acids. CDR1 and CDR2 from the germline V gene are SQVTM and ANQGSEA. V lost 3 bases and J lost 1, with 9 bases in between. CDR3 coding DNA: TGCAGCGTTGAGAAGGGCCGGAACACTGAAGCTTTCTTT. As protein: CSVEKGRNTEAFF.

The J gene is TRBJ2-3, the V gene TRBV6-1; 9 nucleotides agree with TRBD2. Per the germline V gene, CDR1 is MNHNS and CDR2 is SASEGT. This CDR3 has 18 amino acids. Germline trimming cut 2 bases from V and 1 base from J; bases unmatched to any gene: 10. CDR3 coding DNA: TGTGCCAGCAGTGAACTAGCGGGAAACGTGCTGGGCACAGATACGCAGTATTTT. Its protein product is CASSELAGNVLGTDTQYF.

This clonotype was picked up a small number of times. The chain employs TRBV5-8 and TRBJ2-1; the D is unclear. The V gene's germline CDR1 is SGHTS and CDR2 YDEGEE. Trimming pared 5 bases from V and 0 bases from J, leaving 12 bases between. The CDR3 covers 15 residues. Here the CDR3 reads CASRNPDSSYNEQFF. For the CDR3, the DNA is TGTGCCAGCAGGAACCCGGATAGCTCCTACAATGAGCAGTTCTTC. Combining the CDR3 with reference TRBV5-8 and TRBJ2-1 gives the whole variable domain EAGVTQSPTHLIKTRGQQATLRCSPISGHTSVYWYQQALGLGLQFLLWYDEGEERNRGNFPPRFSGRQFPNYSSELNVNALELEDSALYLCASRNPDSSYNEQFFGPGTRLTVL.

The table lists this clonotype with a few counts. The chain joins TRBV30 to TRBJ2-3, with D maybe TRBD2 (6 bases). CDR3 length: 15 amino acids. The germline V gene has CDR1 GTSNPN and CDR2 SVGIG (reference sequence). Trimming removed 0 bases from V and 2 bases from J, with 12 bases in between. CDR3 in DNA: TGTGCCTGGAGTGTCGGGGAGGACCCCACAGATACGCAGTATTTT. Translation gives CAWSVGEDPTDTQYF.

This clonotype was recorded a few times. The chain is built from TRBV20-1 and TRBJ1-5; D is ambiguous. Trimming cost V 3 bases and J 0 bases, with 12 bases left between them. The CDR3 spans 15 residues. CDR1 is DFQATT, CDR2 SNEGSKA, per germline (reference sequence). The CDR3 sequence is CSASSEGYSNQPQHF. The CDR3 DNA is TGCAGTGCTAGCTCCGAGGGATATAGCAATCAGCCCCAGCATTTT.

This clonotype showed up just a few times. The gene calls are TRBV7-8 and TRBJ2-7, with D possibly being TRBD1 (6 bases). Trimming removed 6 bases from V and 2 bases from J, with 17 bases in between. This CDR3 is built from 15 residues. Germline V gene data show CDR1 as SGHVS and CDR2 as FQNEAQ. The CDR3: CASRPPGTPPYEQYF. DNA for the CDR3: TGTGCCAGCAGGCCACCCGGGACACCCCCCTACGAGCAGTACTTC.

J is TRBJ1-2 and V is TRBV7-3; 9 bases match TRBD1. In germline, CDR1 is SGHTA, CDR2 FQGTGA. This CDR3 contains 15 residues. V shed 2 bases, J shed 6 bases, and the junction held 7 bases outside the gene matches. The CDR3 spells CASSLRGTGRDGYTF. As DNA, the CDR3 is TGTGCCAGCAGCTTACGCGGGACAGGGAGGGATGGCTACACCTTC.

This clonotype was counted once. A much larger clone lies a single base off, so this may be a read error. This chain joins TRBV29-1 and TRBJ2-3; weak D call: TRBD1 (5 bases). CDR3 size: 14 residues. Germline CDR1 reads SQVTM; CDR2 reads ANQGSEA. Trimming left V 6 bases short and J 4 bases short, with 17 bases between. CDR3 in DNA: TGCAGCGTCGCCCTCATAGGGGCCGCAGATACGCAGTATTTT. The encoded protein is CSVALIGAADTQYF.

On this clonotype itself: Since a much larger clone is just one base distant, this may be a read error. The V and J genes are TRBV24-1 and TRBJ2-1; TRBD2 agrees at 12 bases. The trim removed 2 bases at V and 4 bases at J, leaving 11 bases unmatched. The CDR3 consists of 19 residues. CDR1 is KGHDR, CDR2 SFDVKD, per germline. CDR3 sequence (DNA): TGTGCCACCAGTGATTACCAGACTAGCGGGAGTTCCCCGTACAATGAGCAGTTCTTC. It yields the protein CATSDYQTSGSSPYNEQFF.

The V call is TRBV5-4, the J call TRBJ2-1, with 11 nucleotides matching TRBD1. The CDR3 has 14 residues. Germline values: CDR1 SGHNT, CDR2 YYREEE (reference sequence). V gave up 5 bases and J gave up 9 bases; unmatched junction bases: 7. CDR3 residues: CASSGQGATIEQFF. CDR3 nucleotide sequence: TGTGCCAGCAGTGGACAGGGGGCGACCATTGAGCAGTTCTTC.

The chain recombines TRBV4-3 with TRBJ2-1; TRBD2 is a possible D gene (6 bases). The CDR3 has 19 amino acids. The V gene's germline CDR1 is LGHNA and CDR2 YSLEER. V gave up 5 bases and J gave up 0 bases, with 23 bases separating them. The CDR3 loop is CASSLRAWGVLNSYNEQFF. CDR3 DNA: TGCGCCAGCAGCTTAAGGGCGTGGGGGGTGCTGAACTCCTACAATGAGCAGTTCTTC.

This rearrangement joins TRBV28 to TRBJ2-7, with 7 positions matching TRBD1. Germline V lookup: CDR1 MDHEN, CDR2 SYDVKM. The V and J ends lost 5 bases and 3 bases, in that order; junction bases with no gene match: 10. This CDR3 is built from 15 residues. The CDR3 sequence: CASSPTGSGIYEQYF. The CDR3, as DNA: TGTGCCAGCAGTCCGACAGGGAGCGGTATCTACGAGCAGTACTTC.

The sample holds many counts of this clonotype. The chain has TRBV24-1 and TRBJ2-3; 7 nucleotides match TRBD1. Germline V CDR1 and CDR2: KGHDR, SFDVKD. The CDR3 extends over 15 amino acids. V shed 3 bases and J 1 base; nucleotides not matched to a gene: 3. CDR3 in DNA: TGTGCCACCAGTGATCCAACAGGGGGCACAGATACGCAGTATTTT. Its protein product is CATSDPTGGTDTQYF.

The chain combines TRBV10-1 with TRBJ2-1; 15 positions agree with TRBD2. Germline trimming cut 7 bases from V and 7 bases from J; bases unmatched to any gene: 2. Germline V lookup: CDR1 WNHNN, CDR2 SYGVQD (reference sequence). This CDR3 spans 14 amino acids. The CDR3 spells CASTGLAGGNEQFF. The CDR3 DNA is TGCGCCAGCACCGGACTAGCGGGAGGGAATGAGCAGTTCTTC.